Here is one T cell receptor beta chain with its context. The target antigen is unknown. These data come from a study of PD-1 blockade in classical Hodgkin lymphoma. Study-level points and caveats: Nothing has yet pinned down what causes the repertoire differences, possibly disease activity or prior therapy. CD4+ but not CD8+ TCR diversity rose significantly by C4D1.

Every patient experienced relapse after autologous stem cell transplantation, and brentuximab vedotin exposure varied. The method was immunoSEQ multiplex PCR; TCRdb's version includes in-frame clones alone and lacks a portion of them. Of roughly 60,000 clones listed, 70% to 90% were seen once; the top ten hold 5% to 6%. V was pared by 4 bases and J by 3 bases, with 8 bases of the junction left unmatched. The CDR3 loop spans 15 amino acids. Germline V gene lookup returns CDR1 SGHRS and CDR2 YFSETQ. The receptor comes from a human donor with classical Hodgkin lymphoma. V and J are TRBV5-1 and TRBJ2-7, with TRBD1 identical over 9 bases. The source was peripheral blood mononuclear cells (PBMCs), collected before the second cycle of nivolumab. This CDR3 is CASSPRQGDVYEQYF. CDR3 nucleotide sequence: TGCGCCAGCAGCCCTCGACAGGGGGATGTCTACGAGCAGTACTTC.